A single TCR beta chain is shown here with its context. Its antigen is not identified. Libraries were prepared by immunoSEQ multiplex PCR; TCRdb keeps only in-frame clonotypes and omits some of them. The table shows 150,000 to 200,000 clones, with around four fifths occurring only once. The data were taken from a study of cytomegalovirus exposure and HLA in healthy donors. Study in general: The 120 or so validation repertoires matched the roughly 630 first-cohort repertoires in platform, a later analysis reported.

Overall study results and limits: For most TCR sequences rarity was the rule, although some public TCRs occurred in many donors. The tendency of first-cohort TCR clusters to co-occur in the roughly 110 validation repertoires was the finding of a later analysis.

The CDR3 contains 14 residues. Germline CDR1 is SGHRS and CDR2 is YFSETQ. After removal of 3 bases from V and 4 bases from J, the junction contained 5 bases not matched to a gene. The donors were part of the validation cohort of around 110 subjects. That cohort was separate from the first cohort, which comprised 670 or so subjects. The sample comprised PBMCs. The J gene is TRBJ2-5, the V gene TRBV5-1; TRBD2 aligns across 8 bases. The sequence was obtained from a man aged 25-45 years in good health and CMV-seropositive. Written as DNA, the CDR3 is TGCGCCAGCAGCTCCGGGGGGGCCAGAGAGACCCAGTACTTC. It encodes CASSSGGARETQYF. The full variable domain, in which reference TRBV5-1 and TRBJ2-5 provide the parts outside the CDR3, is KAGVTQTPRYLIKTRGQQVTLSCSPISGHRSVSWYQQTPGQGLQFLFEYFSETQRNKGNFPGRFSGRQFSNSRSEMNVSTLELGDSALYLCASSSGGARETQYFGPGTRLLVL.